Presented here are 29 T cell receptor beta chains from one specimen sequenced in a study of blood T cell repertoires in COVID-19. Profiling relied on immunoSEQ multiplex PCR, and the TCRdb table lists in-frame clones only, not all of them. The sample has hundreds of thousands of clones, 70% to 90% seen once. Sequenced material: PBMCs or T cells enriched from blood (not recorded which). Every receptor here comes from a woman between 25 and 40 years old who had recovered from COVID-19.

The V gene is TRBV7-6, the J gene TRBJ2-7, with D perhaps TRBD2 (5 bases). From germline, CDR1 is SGHVS and CDR2 FNYEAQ. Trimming pared 5 bases from V and 2 bases from J, leaving 13 bases between. The CDR3 contains 14 residues. The CDR3 spells CASSLEGGPYEQYF. CDR3 sequence (DNA): TGTGCCAGCAGCCTTGAAGGAGGACCCTACGAGCAGTACTTC.

Of note for this clone: Distinct nucleotide sequences in the sample also encode this CDR3. This chain joins TRBV25-1 and TRBJ2-3; 7 nucleotides align to TRBD2. Losses at the gene ends were 2 bases for V and 0 bases for J; bases not matched to a gene: 5. This CDR3 region has 16 residues. Looked up from germline, CDR1 is MGHDK and CDR2 is SYGVNS. DNA of the CDR3: TGTGCCAGCAGTGAAGGTCTAGCGGCTAGCACAGATACGCAGTATTTT. Amino acids: CASSEGLAASTDTQYF.

V and J are TRBV27 and TRBJ2-3; 9 positions agree with TRBD2. V trimming: 2 bases; J trimming: 13 bases; junction bases outside the gene matches: 16. This CDR3 spans 16 amino acids. Germline V lookup: CDR1 MNHEY, CDR2 SMNVEV (reference sequence). The CDR3 bases are TGTGCCAGCAGTTTACGGGCGGGGGGGCCATTTTTACAGGAGTATTTT. Amino acid sequence: CASSLRAGGPFLQEYF.

This chain connects TRBV7-6 to TRBJ2-1; D is perhaps TRBD2 (6 bases). The germline gives CDR1 SGHVS, CDR2 FNYEAQ. The CDR3 sequence is 13 residues long. Trimming pared 4 bases from V and 7 bases from J, leaving 11 bases between. The CDR3 spells CASSSTGGNEQFF. The CDR3 nucleotides are TGTGCCAGCAGCTCTACAGGAGGGAATGAGCAGTTCTTC.

V gene TRBV5-1 combines with J gene TRBJ2-1; 9 bases map to TRBD2. Germline V gene data show CDR1 as SGHRS and CDR2 as YFSETQ. The CDR3 spans 15 residues. The V segment lost 6 bases and the J segment 6 bases; nucleotides outside the gene matches: 10. The DNA of the CDR3 is TGCGCCAGCACTTATATAAGCGGGGGGCCCAATGAGCAGTTCTTC. Protein sequence: CASTYISGGPNEQFF.

The rearrangement uses TRBV30 and TRBJ2-2, with unresolved D. Per germline, CDR1 GTSNPN and CDR2 SVGIG (reference sequence). V was cut by 4 bases and J by 7 bases, with 13 bases left in between. The CDR3 runs 13 residues. CDR3 DNA: TGTGCCTGGACAGGAACGGCAGGCGGGGAGCTGTTTTTT. Translating it yields CAWTGTAGGELFF.

This chain links TRBV7-2 with TRBJ2-5, with 9 nucleotides matching TRBD1. The CDR3 spans 13 residues. CDR1 SGHTA and CDR2 FQGNSA come from the germline V gene. The ends lost 5 bases at V and 5 bases at J; junction bases unmatched: 3. The CDR3 DNA is TGTGCCAGCAGCGGGGGGACAGGGGAGACCCAGTACTTC. Protein sequence: CASSGGTGETQYF.

This clone was counted a single time. This sample also contains other DNA sequences that code for the same CDR3. The chain joins TRBV12-3 or TRBV12-4 to TRBJ1-2, with D perhaps matching TRBD1 (6 bases). The CDR3 has 13 amino acids. V gave up 2 bases and J gave up 4 bases, with 8 bases separating them. CDR3 sequence reads: CASSLTGSYGYTF. Here the CDR3 DNA reads TGTGCCAGCAGTTTAACAGGGTCCTATGGCTACACCTTC.

This chain uses TRBV4-3 with TRBJ2-7, with 7 positions matching TRBD2. Germline lookup yields CDR1 LGHNA and CDR2 YSLEER. The CDR3 is made up of 16 amino acids. Trimming at V came to 4 bases and at J to 2 bases, leaving 11 bases not matched to a gene. The CDR3 coding sequence is TGCGCCAGCAGCCGCAACGGCGGGGGTCAGACCTACGAGCAGTACTTC. It translates to CASSRNGGGQTYEQYF.

The chain combines TRBV30 with TRBJ1-1, with D unresolved. Germline V CDR1 and CDR2: GTSNPN, SVGIG (reference sequence). The CDR3 runs 11 residues. The germline V and J ends were trimmed by 4 bases and 1 base, with 4 bases remaining between them. DNA for the CDR3: TGTGCCTGGACCTGGAACACTGAAGCTTTCTTT. Translating gives CAWTWNTEAFF.

Comment on this clone: Other DNA sequences in the same sample also yield this CDR3. V and J are TRBV29-1 and TRBJ2-7; 10 bases line up with TRBD1. The CDR3 sequence is 13 residues long. Losses at the gene ends were 8 bases for V and 4 bases for J; bases not matched to a gene: 8. CDR1 and CDR2 (germline): SQVTM, ANQGSEA. The CDR3: CSTGTGDGYEQYF. CDR3 in DNA: TGCAGCACCGGGACAGGGGATGGTTACGAGCAGTACTTC.

The sample holds one count of this clone. The gene calls are TRBV11-2 and TRBJ2-7, with 7 positions matching TRBD1. CDR1 is SGHAT, CDR2 FQNNGV, per germline. The CDR3 consists of 18 residues. With 0 bases clipped from V and 0 bases from J, the junction kept 11 bases outside the gene matches. The CDR3 DNA is TGTGCCAGCAGCTTAGAGCGTCCGGCAGGGGGAGCCTCCTACGAGCAGTACTTC. This gives the protein CASSLERPAGGASYEQYF.

The J gene is TRBJ1-1, the V gene TRBV6-5; the D gene is possibly TRBD1 (5 bases). Trimming shortened V by 4 bases and J by 9 bases, and 12 bases separated the two germline ends. Germline CDR1 MNHEY, CDR2 SVGAGI. The CDR3 sequence is 12 residues long. The CDR3 protein is CASSWRGIQAFF. CDR3 nucleotide sequence: TGTGCCAGCAGTTGGCGGGGGATACAAGCTTTCTTT.

The J gene is TRBJ1-4, the V gene TRBV15; perhaps TRBD1 as D (5 bases). The CDR3 is 13 amino acids. V was clipped by 1 base and J by 14 bases, with 14 bases between them. The germline V gene encodes CDR1 LNHNV and CDR2 YYDKDF (reference sequence). CDR3 coding DNA: TGTGCCACCAGCAGAGTCAGGGCCCAAGGGCTGTTTTTT. Protein sequence: CATSRVRAQGLFF.

V is TRBV6-2 or TRBV6-3 and J is TRBJ1-2, with unresolved D. The CDR3 has 13 residues. V lost 0 bases and J lost 14, with 16 bases in between. Looked up from germline, CDR1 is MNHEY and CDR2 is SVGEGT. The CDR3: CASSYSSRSLWTF. The CDR3 DNA reads TGTGCCAGCAGTTACTCGTCCAGGTCCTTGTGGACCTTC.

The gene calls are TRBV7-8 and TRBJ1-6, with a tentative D call TRBD1 (6 bases). Germline V gene data show CDR1 as SGHVS and CDR2 as FQNEAQ. The CDR3 is 16 amino acids. With 5 bases removed from V and 8 bases from J, the gap between germline ends came to 19 bases. In DNA form, the CDR3 reads TGTGCCAGCAGCAAAGGGGGAAGCTCCTGGGATTCACCCCTCCACTTT. It yields the protein CASSKGGSSWDSPLHF.

The chain has TRBV5-1 and TRBJ2-3; 9 bases align to TRBD2. The CDR3 loop spans 15 amino acids. Germline values: CDR1 SGHRS, CDR2 YFSETQ. With V trimmed by 0 bases and J by 5 bases, 4 bases remained unmatched. This CDR3 is CASSLVVSGRDTQYF. The CDR3 bases are TGCGCCAGCAGCTTGGTGGTTAGCGGGAGAGATACGCAGTATTTT.

V usage is TRBV18 and J usage is TRBJ1-2, with D uncertain. This CDR3 is 15 amino acids long. Germline CDR1 and CDR2: KGHSH and LQKENI. Trimming stripped 3 bases from V and 3 bases from J, with 14 bases between. The CDR3 nucleotides read TGTGCCAGCTCACCGCTCCCTACTGGAGACTATGGCTACACCTTC. This codes for CASSPLPTGDYGYTF.

The gene calls are TRBV13 and TRBJ1-5; D unclear. Trimming shortened V by 4 bases and J by 9 bases, and 13 bases separated the two germline ends. Germline V gene lookup returns CDR1 PRHDT and CDR2 FYEKMQ (reference sequence). This CDR3 has 13 residues. The CDR3 coding sequence is TGTGCCAGCAGCTCAGGCTCCAGTACGCCCCAGCATTTT. This gives the protein CASSSGSSTPQHF.

The sample holds one count of this clone. The chain couples TRBV27 to TRBJ2-1; tentative D call: TRBD2 (6 bases). Germline V gene sequence: CDR1 MNHEY, CDR2 SMNVEV (reference sequence). The CDR3 sequence is 15 residues long. V lost 3 bases, J lost 12 bases, and 21 bases lay in between. The CDR3 loop is CASSFVGATGDGQFF. CDR3 bases: TGTGCCAGCAGTTTTGTGGGCGCAACGGGGGATGGGCAGTTCTTC.

The chain combines TRBV11-3 with TRBJ2-3, with unresolved D. Germline V gene sequence: CDR1 SGHNT, CDR2 YENEEA. This CDR3 contains 18 residues. The V gene lost 3 bases and the J gene lost 0 bases, with 19 bases spanning the gap. Written as DNA, the CDR3 is TGTGCCAGCAGCTTGTCCCTCAATACAGTAACTAGCACAGATACGCAGTATTTT. This translates into CASSLSLNTVTSTDTQYF.

The chain joins TRBV10-3 to TRBJ2-1; D is possibly TRBD1 (6 bases). Germline V CDR1 and CDR2: ENHRY, SYGVKD. CDR3 length: 15 residues. Trimming stripped 11 bases from V and 0 bases from J, with 17 bases between. The CDR3 DNA is TGTGCCGCCTCAGGGGCTGACCGCTCCTACAATGAGCAGTTCTTC. Its protein is CAASGADRSYNEQFF.

The chain carries TRBV15 and TRBJ2-1, with D tentatively TRBD2 (6 bases). CDR1 is LNHNV and CDR2 is YYDKDF in the germline V gene (reference sequence). The CDR3 covers 16 residues. V lost 8 bases and J lost 6, with 23 bases in between. The CDR3 DNA reads as TGTGCCACCCACCCCATTGGAGGGGTTATTTCCAATGAGCAGTTCTTC. Translated, it gives CATHPIGGVISNEQFF.

This chain links TRBV7-8 with TRBJ2-1; 7 bases align to TRBD2. This CDR3 contains 17 residues. V trimming: 4 bases; J trimming: 8 bases; junction bases outside the gene matches: 17. The germline CDR1 and CDR2 sequences are SGHVS and FQNEAQ. This CDR3 is CASSSERSGEGWDEQFF. In DNA, the CDR3 is TGTGCCAGCAGCTCCGAGCGATCGGGGGAGGGATGGGATGAGCAGTTCTTC. Complete variable domain (other parts from reference TRBV7-8 and TRBJ2-1): GAGVSQSPRYKVAKRGQDVALRCDPISGHVSLFWYQQALGQGPEFLTYFQNEAQLDKSGLPSDRFFAERPEGSVSTLKIQRTQQEDSAVYLCASSSERSGEGWDEQFFGPGTRLTVL.

The chain combines TRBV19 with TRBJ1-1, with TRBD1 identical over 7 bases. This CDR3 is 14 amino acids long. The V segment lost 5 bases and the J segment 6 bases; nucleotides outside the gene matches: 9. Germline lookup yields CDR1 LNHDA and CDR2 SQIVND (reference sequence). The CDR3 loop is CASSATGDLSEAFF. The CDR3 DNA sequence: TGTGCCAGTAGTGCTACAGGGGATTTGTCTGAAGCTTTCTTT. Full variable domain (remainder filled in from reference TRBV19 and TRBJ1-1): DGGITQSPKYLFRKEGQNVTLSCEQNLNHDAMYWYRQDPGQGLRLIYYSQIVNDFQKGDIAEGYSVSREKKESFPLTVTSAQKNPTAFYLCASSATGDLSEAFFGQGTRLTVV.

The V call is TRBV7-6, the J call TRBJ2-7, with 8 bases that match TRBD1. Germline CDR1 SGHVS, CDR2 FNYEAQ. V shed 4 bases and J 5 bases; nucleotides not matched to a gene: 10. The CDR3 is 15 residues long. The CDR3 DNA follows: TGTGCCAGCAGCTCCGCACCCAGGGGGCGGAACGAGCAGTACTTC. Amino acid sequence: CASSSAPRGRNEQYF.

The rearrangement uses TRBV27 and TRBJ1-1; 8 bases line up with TRBD1. J gave up 11 bases and V 8 bases, and 7 bases lay outside the gene matches. Germline V lookup: CDR1 MNHEY, CDR2 SMNVEV (reference sequence). This CDR3 spans 11 amino acids. The DNA for the CDR3 is TGTGCCAGCTTAGACAGGGGTTTCGCTTTCTTT. Amino acids: CASLDRGFAFF.

This chain uses TRBV28 with TRBJ1-5; D is uncertain. The CDR3 has 14 residues. Trimming left V 3 bases short and J 11 bases short, with 17 bases between. CDR1 MDHEN and CDR2 SYDVKM come from the germline V gene. The CDR3 here is CASSLLGREESQHF. Written as DNA, the CDR3 is TGTGCCAGCAGTTTGTTGGGGAGGGAAGAGTCCCAGCATTTT.

The chain has TRBV7-9 and TRBJ1-6; no definite D call. The CDR3 length is 15 residues. V was trimmed by 0 bases and J by 7 bases, leaving 10 bases between them. Germline V gene data show CDR1 as SEHNR and CDR2 as FQNEAQ (reference sequence). As DNA, the CDR3 is TGTGCCAGCAGCTTAGCTCTCCCGGGGAATTCACCCCTCCACTTT. This gives the protein CASSLALPGNSPLHF.